A selection of T cell receptor beta chains follows, all from one sample in a study of blood T cell repertoires in COVID-19. The assay was immunoSEQ multiplex PCR, and TCRdb's table has in-frame clones only and misses some. Seen here are about 64,000 clones, roughly 91% observed once, and the top ten hold 10%. The sample taken for sequencing was PBMCs or T cells enriched from blood (not recorded which). The receptors stem from a woman between 40 and 55 years old who had recovered from COVID-19. CDR3s leave out the opening cysteine and the closing phenylalanine or tryptophan. Expanded clones are given a class, and other clones once, few, many or no size at all.

clone_size j_call v_call cdr3_aa
- TRBJ2-3 TRBV5-1 ASREGGFPTDTQY
- TRBJ1-3 TRBV11-3 ASSLAGTGSSGNTIY
- TRBJ2-5 TRBV5-8 ASSLGGGAPETQY
- TRBJ2-4 TRBV12-5 ASSVGHRAKNIQY
- TRBJ1-2 TRBV3-1/TRBV3-2 ASSQKGQGHGYT
- TRBJ2-2 TRBV27 ASSPLAASNTGELF
- TRBJ1-4 TRBV3-1/TRBV3-2 ASSQGADRGLEKLF
- TRBJ2-3 TRBV7-2 ASSLIPPGLAGVGDTQY
- TRBJ1-1 TRBV12-3/TRBV12-4 ASSFGLGTEAF
- TRBJ1-6 TRBV27 ASSLQGASNSPLH
- TRBJ1-4 TRBV7-8 ASSLGVGTAYEKLF
- TRBJ1-4 TRBV19 ASSMRGEKLF
- TRBJ2-5 TRBV4-1 ASSLGGRETQY
- TRBJ2-3 TRBV9 ASSALGAGPDTQY
- TRBJ2-5 TRBV5-4 ASSQLAGPAQETQY
- TRBJ1-3 TRBV6-5 ASTTGYAGNTIY
once TRBJ1-4 TRBV19 ASSSRGTNEKLF
once TRBJ2-7 TRBV3-1/TRBV3-2 ASSQEWGGGLLEQY
- TRBJ1-2 TRBV7-8 ASSLGAVKTTSGYT
- TRBJ1-1 TRBV5-1 ASSPHHSTGATEAF
- TRBJ1-6 TRBV3-1/TRBV3-2 ASSHRDRGYSPLH
- TRBJ1-2 TRBV10-2 ASSTGTGYGYT